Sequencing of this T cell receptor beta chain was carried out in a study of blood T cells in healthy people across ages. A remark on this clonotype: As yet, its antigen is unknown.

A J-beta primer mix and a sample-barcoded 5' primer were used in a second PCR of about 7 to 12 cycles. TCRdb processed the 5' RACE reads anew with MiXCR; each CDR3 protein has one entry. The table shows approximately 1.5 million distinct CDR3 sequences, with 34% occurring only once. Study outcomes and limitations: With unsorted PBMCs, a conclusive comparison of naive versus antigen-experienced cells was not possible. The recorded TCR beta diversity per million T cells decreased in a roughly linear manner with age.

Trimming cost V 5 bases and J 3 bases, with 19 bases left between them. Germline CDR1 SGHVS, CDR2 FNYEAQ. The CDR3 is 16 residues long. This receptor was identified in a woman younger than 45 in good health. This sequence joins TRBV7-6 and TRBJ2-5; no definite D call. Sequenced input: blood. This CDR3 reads CASSKRPEPGKETQYF. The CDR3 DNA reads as TGTGCCAGCAGCAAAAGGCCCGAGCCTGGGAAAGAGACCCAGTACTTC.